This T cell receptor (beta chain) stems from a study of blood T cells in healthy people across ages. The second PCR ran about 6 to 11 cycles with a sample-barcoded 5' primer and J-beta primers. TCRdb reprocessed the 5' RACE reads via MiXCR and lists one record per CDR3 protein. The data hold 750,000 or so distinct CDR3 sequences, with roughly 25% observed a single time. This CDR3 region has 13 residues. CDR1 and CDR2 from the germline V gene are MDHEN and SYDVKM. This sample was also put to use in a study of T cells of mothers and their children.

The V call is TRBV28, the J call TRBJ2-5, with D unclear. The J call may be wrong; the DNA end is better matched by TRBJ2-7. The origin of this receptor is a boy younger than 18 in good health. Sequencing was performed on blood. This CDR3 is CASGPPISYEQYF. CDR3 nucleotides: TGTGCCAGCGGGCCGCCTATCTCCTACGAGCAGTACTTC.